One sample yielded the 20 T cell receptor beta chains listed below, sequenced in a study of T-cell reconstitution after alpha-beta-depleted transplantation in children. During its preparation, the TCRbeta library received unique molecular identifiers. TCRdb reprocessed the PCR reads via MiXCR and lists one record per CDR3 protein. The sample includes 780,000 or so distinct CDR3 sequences, roughly 15% of them seen just once. The specimen was PBMCs, mostly from graft donor cells, collected 360 days after TCRalphabeta/CD19-depleted stem cell transplant. These receptors all stem from a male patient under 18 who had a stem cell transplant for acute lymphoblastic leukemia, so the T cells may come from the graft donor.

The count of this clonotype is one. The chain combines TRBV5-1 with TRBJ1-1; the D is unclear. V lost 6 bases to trimming and J lost 3 bases, with 6 bases between them. This CDR3 has 11 amino acids. Germline V CDR1 and CDR2: SGHRS, YFSETQ. Written as DNA, the CDR3 is TGCGCCAGCAAAGGGTACACTGAAGCTTTCTTT. Translating it yields CASKGYTEAFF.

This clonotype was detected a few times. In DNA, the CDR3 is TGCGCCAGCAGCTCTCCCCTCGGGACAGGCCCCTACGAGCAGTACTTC. Protein sequence: CASSSPLGTGPYEQYF. This chain uses TRBV5-1 with TRBJ2-7; 8 bases are a match to TRBD1. V gave up 3 bases and J gave up 2 bases; unmatched junction bases: 10. CDR1 SGHRS and CDR2 YFSETQ come from the germline V gene. CDR3 length: 16 residues.

The chain couples TRBV7-9 to TRBJ1-2; D unclear. The CDR3 is 13 amino acids. Trimming pared 2 bases from V and 8 bases from J, leaving 12 bases between. The germline gives CDR1 SEHNR, CDR2 FQNEAQ (reference sequence). DNA for the CDR3: TGTGCCAGCAGCTTAAGTCTCTGGGAGGGCTACACCTTC. Translated: CASSLSLWEGYTF.

The chain is built from TRBV25-1 and TRBJ2-7; 10 bases are a match to TRBD1. CDR3 length: 15 amino acids. Germline lookup yields CDR1 MGHDK and CDR2 SYGVNS. Unmatched junction bases numbered 7, after V lost 4 bases and J lost 4 bases. The CDR3 loop reads CASSASGTGVYEQYF. DNA for the CDR3: TGTGCCAGCAGTGCTTCCGGGACAGGGGTGTACGAGCAGTACTTC.

This clonotype was seen more than once but under ten times. This sequence joins TRBV5-1 and TRBJ1-4, with no clear D. There are 13 residues in the CDR3. Germline V gives CDR1 SGHRS, CDR2 YFSETQ. V lost 2 bases and J lost 8, with 10 bases in between. CDR3 DNA sequence: TGCGCCAGCAGCTTTGGACCTTGGGAAAAACTGTTTTTT. Protein: CASSFGPWEKLFF.

This clonotype was detected only a few times. The V call is TRBV9, the J call TRBJ1-1; no clear D gene. This CDR3 spans 15 amino acids. Trimming left V 3 bases short and J 1 base short, with 13 bases between. Germline values: CDR1 SGDLS, CDR2 YYNGEE. CDR3 sequence reads: CASSAHGEGNTEAFF. The CDR3 bases are TGTGCCAGCAGCGCGCACGGGGAGGGGAACACTGAAGCTTTCTTT.

The count of this clonotype is one. This chain links TRBV29-1 with TRBJ2-7, with D unresolved. The germline V and J ends were trimmed by 4 bases and 6 bases, with 13 bases remaining between them. The V gene's germline CDR1 is SQVTM and CDR2 ANQGSEA. The CDR3 is 12 residues long. The CDR3 DNA follows: TGCAGCGTTGCCGGTGATGCGGCCGAGCAGTACTTC. The encoded protein is CSVAGDAAEQYF.

This clonotype was counted many times. The V and J genes are TRBV29-1 and TRBJ2-2; D may be TRBD2 (6 bases). V was cut by 6 bases and J by 1 base, with 12 bases left in between. The length of the CDR3 is 14 residues. Germline V gives CDR1 SQVTM, CDR2 ANQGSEA. CDR3 DNA: TGCAGCGTCCTCGGGAGAGAGAACACCGGGGAGCTGTTTTTT. This codes for CSVLGRENTGELFF.

This clonotype occurred many times. This chain connects TRBV13 to TRBJ2-1; D is perhaps TRBD2 (5 bases). Germline lookup yields CDR1 PRHDT and CDR2 FYEKMQ (reference sequence). The V and J ends lost 1 base and 6 bases respectively, with 7 bases between them. CDR3 length: 13 residues. The CDR3 sequence is CASSLESGNEQFF. CDR3 in DNA: TGTGCCAGCAGCTTAGAAAGCGGCAATGAGCAGTTCTTC. Looking up the rest from reference TRBV13 and TRBJ2-1 gives the full variable domain: AAGVIQSPRHLIKEKRETATLKCYPIPRHDTVYWYQQGPGQDPQFLISFYEKMQSDKGSIPDRFSAQQFSDYHSELNMSSLELGDSALYFCASSLESGNEQFFGPGTRLTVL.

In its sample, this clonotype was seen many times. The chain carries TRBV4-1 and TRBJ1-2; 8 bases fit TRBD1. Germline V gene lookup returns CDR1 MGHRA and CDR2 YSYEKL. Trimming took 1 base from V and 1 from J; bases not matched to a gene: 8. The CDR3 runs to 17 residues. This CDR3 is CASSQAFGTGINYGYTF. The CDR3 region has the DNA TGCGCCAGCAGCCAAGCTTTCGGGACAGGTATTAACTATGGCTACACCTTC.

The chain joins TRBV5-1 to TRBJ2-7; 8 bases map to TRBD2. V shed 4 bases, J shed 3 bases, and the junction held 9 bases outside the gene matches. CDR3 size: 15 residues. Germline loops: CDR1 SGHRS, CDR2 YFSETQ. CDR3 amino acids: CASSRAGASLYEQYF. In DNA, the CDR3 is TGCGCCAGCAGCAGAGCGGGAGCATCCCTCTACGAGCAGTACTTC.

There are many counts of this clonotype. The gene calls are TRBV18 and TRBJ2-3, with 8 positions matching TRBD2. Germline V gene data show CDR1 as KGHSH and CDR2 as LQKENI. V lost 9 bases, J lost 5 bases, and 10 bases stayed unmatched. The CDR3 contains 14 residues. In nucleotides, the CDR3 is TGTGCCAGTATCGGGAGGGCCACGAGAGATACGCAGTATTTT. Its translation: CASIGRATRDTQYF.

V is TRBV12-3 or TRBV12-4 and J is TRBJ2-1, with TRBD2 matching 11 bases. The CDR3 is 16 residues long. V was pared by 4 bases and J by 5 bases, with 7 bases of the junction left unmatched. Written as DNA, the CDR3 is TGTGCCAGCAGTTCGAACCCGGGACTAGCGGACAATGAGCAGTTCTTC. The encoded protein is CASSSNPGLADNEQFF.

Many counts were recorded for this clonotype. V is TRBV20-1 and J is TRBJ2-7; perhaps TRBD1 as D (5 bases). Looked up from germline, CDR1 is DFQATT and CDR2 is SNEGSKA (reference sequence). The V end lost 2 bases, the J end lost 2 bases, and 13 bases lay between the germline ends. CDR3 length: 14 amino acids. Written as DNA, the CDR3 is TGCAGTGCTAGACAGGGTAATGGAGCCTACGAGCAGTACTTC. Protein product: CSARQGNGAYEQYF.

This clonotype occurred many times. The genes are TRBV7-9 and TRBJ1-2, with D maybe TRBD1 (6 bases). The CDR3 length is 13 residues. Trimming took 4 bases from V and 3 from J, leaving 9 bases between them. Per germline, CDR1 SEHNR and CDR2 FQNEAQ (reference sequence). CDR3 in DNA: TGTGCCAGCAGCTCCCAGGGGTACTATGGCTACACCTTC. It is translated as CASSSQGYYGYTF.

This chain connects TRBV12-5 to TRBJ1-3, with unresolved D. The CDR3 contains 13 residues. Trimming pared 6 bases from V and 0 bases from J, leaving 6 bases between. Per the germline V gene, CDR1 is LGHNT and CDR2 is FRNRAP. The CDR3 protein is CASGHGSGNTIYF. The CDR3 DNA reads TGTGCTAGTGGCCACGGCTCTGGAAACACCATATATTTT. Complete variable domain (other parts from reference TRBV12-5 and TRBJ1-3): DARVTQTPRHKVTEMGQEVTMRCQPILGHNTVFWYRQTMMQGLELLAYFRNRAPLDDSGMPKDRFSAEMPDATLATLKIQPSEPRDSAVYFCASGHGSGNTIYFGEGSWLTVV.

This clonotype was seen more than once but under ten times. The chain uses TRBV7-9 and TRBJ2-5; D ambiguous. Trimming pared 2 bases from V and 5 bases from J, leaving 21 bases between. This CDR3 region has 17 residues. Germline CDR1 SEHNR, CDR2 FQNEAQ (reference sequence). CDR3 in DNA: TGTGCCAGCAGCTTAAAATTGTCGGCTGCCCCCGGGGAGACCCAGTACTTC. Protein product: CASSLKLSAAPGETQYF.

This clonotype was counted only a few times. V is TRBV5-7 and J is TRBJ2-7; 10 bases line up with TRBD1. TRBV5-7 is sorted into the ORF group, with uncertain function. V gave up 4 bases and J gave up 5 bases; unmatched junction bases: 6. CDR3 length: 14 amino acids. CDR3 coding DNA: TGTGCCAGCAGCGCGGGACAGGGGACCCACGAGCAGTACTTC. This gives the protein CASSAGQGTHEQYF.

This clonotype was observed at least ten times. The chain recombines TRBV29-1 with TRBJ2-7, with 7 bases fitting TRBD1. The J segment lost 2 bases and the V segment lost 4 bases, leaving 8 bases of the junction unmatched. The germline V gene encodes CDR1 SQVTM and CDR2 ANQGSEA. This CDR3 has 14 residues. CDR3 sequence reads: CSVVQDRTPYEQYF. The CDR3 DNA reads TGCAGCGTTGTCCAGGACAGGACCCCCTACGAGCAGTACTTC.

This chain uses TRBV5-1 with TRBJ2-4; 10 bases fit TRBD1. The J segment lost 1 base and the V segment lost 4 bases, leaving 17 bases of the junction unmatched. There are 20 residues in the CDR3. Germline CDR1 is SGHRS and CDR2 is YFSETQ. The CDR3 sequence: CASSPYRDRGTPLAKNIQYF. CDR3 in DNA: TGCGCCAGCAGCCCATATAGGGACAGGGGCACCCCTCTCGCCAAAAACATTCAGTACTTC.